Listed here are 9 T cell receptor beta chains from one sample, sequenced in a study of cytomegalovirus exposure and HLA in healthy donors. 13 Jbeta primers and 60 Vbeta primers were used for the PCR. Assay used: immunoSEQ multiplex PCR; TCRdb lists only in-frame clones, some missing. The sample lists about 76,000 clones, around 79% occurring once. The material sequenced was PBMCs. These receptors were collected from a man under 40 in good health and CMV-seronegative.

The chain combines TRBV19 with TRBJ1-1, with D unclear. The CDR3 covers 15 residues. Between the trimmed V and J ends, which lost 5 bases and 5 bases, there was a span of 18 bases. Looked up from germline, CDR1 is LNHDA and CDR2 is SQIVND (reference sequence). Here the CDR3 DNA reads TGTGCCAGTAGTCCCTCCGGGATCCGGAGGACTGAAGCTTTCTTT. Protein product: CASSPSGIRRTEAFF.

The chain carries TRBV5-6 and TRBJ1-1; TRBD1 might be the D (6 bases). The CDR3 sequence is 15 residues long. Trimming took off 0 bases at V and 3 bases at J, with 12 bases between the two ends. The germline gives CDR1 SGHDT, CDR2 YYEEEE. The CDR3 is CASSLGTQGHTEAFF. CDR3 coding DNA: TGTGCCAGCAGCTTGGGTACGCAGGGGCACACTGAAGCTTTCTTT.

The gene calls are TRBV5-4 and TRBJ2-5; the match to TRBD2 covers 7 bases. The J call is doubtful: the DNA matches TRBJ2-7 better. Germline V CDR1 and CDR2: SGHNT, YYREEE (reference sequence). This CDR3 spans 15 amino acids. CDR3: CASSYERDQSYEQYF. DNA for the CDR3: TGTGCCAGCAGTTACGAGCGGGACCAATCCTACGAGCAGTACTTC.

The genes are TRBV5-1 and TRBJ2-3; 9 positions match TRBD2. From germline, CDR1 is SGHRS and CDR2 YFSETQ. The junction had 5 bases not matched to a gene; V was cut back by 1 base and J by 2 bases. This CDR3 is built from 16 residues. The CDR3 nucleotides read TGCGCCAGCAGCTTGATGCCTAGCGGGGCCACAGATACGCAGTATTTT. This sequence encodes CASSLMPSGATDTQYF. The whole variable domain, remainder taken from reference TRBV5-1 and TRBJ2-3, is KAGVTQTPRYLIKTRGQQVTLSCSPISGHRSVSWYQQTPGQGLQFLFEYFSETQRNKGNFPGRFSGRQFSNSRSEMNVSTLELGDSALYLCASSLMPSGATDTQYFGPGTRLTVL.

The CDR3 here is CASSQGVGNQPQHF. The CDR3 region has the DNA TGTGCCAGCAGCCAAGGAGTTGGCAATCAGCCCCAGCATTTT. This chain uses TRBV4-2 with TRBJ1-5; no definite D call. Trimming removed 1 base from V and 2 bases from J, with 6 bases in between. The germline CDR1 and CDR2 sequences are LGHNA and YNFKEQ. This CDR3 has 14 amino acids.

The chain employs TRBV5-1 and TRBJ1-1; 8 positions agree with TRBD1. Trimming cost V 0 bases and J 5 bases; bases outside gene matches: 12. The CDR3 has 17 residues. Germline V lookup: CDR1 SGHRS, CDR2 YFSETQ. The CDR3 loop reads CASSLGDRGGMGTEAFF. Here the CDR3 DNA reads TGCGCCAGCAGCTTGGGAGACAGGGGTGGGATGGGGACTGAAGCTTTCTTT.

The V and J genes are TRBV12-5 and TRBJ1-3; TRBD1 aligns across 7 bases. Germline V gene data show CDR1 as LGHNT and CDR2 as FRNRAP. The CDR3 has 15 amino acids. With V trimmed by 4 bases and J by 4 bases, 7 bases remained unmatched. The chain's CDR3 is CASGSGDSSGNTIYF. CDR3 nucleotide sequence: TGTGCTAGTGGTTCCGGGGACAGCTCCGGAAACACCATATATTTT. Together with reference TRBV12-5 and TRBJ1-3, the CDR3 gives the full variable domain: DARVTQTPRHKVTEMGQEVTMRCQPILGHNTVFWYRQTMMQGLELLAYFRNRAPLDDSGMPKDRFSAEMPDATLATLKIQPSEPRDSAVYFCASGSGDSSGNTIYFGEGSWLTVV.

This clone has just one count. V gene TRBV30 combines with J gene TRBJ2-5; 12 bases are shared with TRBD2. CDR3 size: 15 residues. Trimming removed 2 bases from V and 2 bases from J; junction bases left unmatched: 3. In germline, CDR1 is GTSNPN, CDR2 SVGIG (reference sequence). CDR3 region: CAWSPLAGGQETQYF. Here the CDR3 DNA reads TGTGCCTGGAGTCCCCTAGCGGGGGGGCAAGAGACCCAGTACTTC.

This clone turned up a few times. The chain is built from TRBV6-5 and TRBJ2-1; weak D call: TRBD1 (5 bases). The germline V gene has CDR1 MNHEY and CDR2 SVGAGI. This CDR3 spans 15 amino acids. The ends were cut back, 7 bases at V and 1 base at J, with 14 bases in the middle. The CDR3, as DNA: TGTGCCAGCACCTCCAGGGAAAGGTCCTACAATGAGCAGTTCTTC. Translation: CASTSRERSYNEQFF.